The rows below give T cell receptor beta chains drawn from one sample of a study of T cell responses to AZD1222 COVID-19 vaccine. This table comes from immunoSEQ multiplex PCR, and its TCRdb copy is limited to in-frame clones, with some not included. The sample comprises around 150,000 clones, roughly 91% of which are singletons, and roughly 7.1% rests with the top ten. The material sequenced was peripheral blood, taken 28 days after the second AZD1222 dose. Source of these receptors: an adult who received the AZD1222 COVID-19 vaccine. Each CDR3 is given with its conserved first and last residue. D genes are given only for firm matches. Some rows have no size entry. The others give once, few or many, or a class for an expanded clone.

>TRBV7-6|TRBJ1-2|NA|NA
TGTGCCAGCAGCTTAAACGTCCAATACTATGGCTACACCTTC
CASSLNVQYYGYTF
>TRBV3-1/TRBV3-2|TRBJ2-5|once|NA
TGTGCCAGCAGCCAAGTCGGCTCCGGGCCCCAAGAGACCCAGTACTTC
CASSQVGSGPQETQYF
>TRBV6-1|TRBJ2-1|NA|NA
TGTGCCAGCAGTGAAGATTGGGTATCCTACAATGAGCAGTTCTTC
CASSEDWVSYNEQFF
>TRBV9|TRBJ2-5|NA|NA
TGTGCCAGCAGCCCATCCCCCGGAAAACAAGAGACCCAGTACTTC
CASSPSPGKQETQYF
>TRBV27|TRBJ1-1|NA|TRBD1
TGTGCCAGCAGTCGGGACAGTATATTGAACACTGAAGCTTTCTTT
CASSRDSILNTEAFF
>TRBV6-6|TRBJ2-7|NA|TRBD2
TGTGCCAGCAGCAGATCCGGAGCGGGGGTATACGAGCAGTACTTC
CASSRSGAGVYEQYF
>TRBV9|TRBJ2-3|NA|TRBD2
TGTGCCAGCAGCGCGAGCGGGGGGGCAACAGATACGCAGTATTTT
CASSASGGATDTQYF
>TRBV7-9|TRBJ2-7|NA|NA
TGTGCCAGCACCCTTGGGGGGCTCTCCTACGAGCAGTACTTC
CASTLGGLSYEQYF
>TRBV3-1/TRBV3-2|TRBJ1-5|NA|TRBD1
TGTGCCAGCAGCCAAATACAGGGGAATCAGCCCCAGCATTTT
CASSQIQGNQPQHF
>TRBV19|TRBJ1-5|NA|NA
TGTGCCAGCATGAAAAGGGAGTATCAGCCCCAGCATTTT
CASMKREYQPQHF
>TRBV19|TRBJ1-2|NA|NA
TGTGCCAGTAGTACGGACCCGGACTATGGCTACACCTTC
CASSTDPDYGYTF
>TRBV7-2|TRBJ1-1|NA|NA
TGTGCCAGCAGCTTAGCTGTACAGGGTTACGAAGCTTTCTTT
CASSLAVQGYEAFF
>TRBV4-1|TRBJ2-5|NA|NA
TGCGCCAGCAGCCAAGAGGAGGGCAGGGGAGAGACCCAGTACTTC
CASSQEEGRGETQYF
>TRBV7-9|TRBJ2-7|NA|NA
TGTGCCAGCGCGGAGCAGAATGGTTACGAGCAGTACTTC
CASAEQNGYEQYF
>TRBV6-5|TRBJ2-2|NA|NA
TGTGCCAGCAGTCGGGGGCTCCTGAACACCGGGGAGCTGTTTTTT
CASSRGLLNTGELFF
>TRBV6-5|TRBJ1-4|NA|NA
TGTGCCAGCATGCGGGGGGGGGACCCTAGAGAAAAACTGTTTTTT
CASMRGGDPREKLFF
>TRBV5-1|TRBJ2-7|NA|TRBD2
TGCGCCAGCAGCTTGGCCAGCGGGGGCTGGGACGAGCAGTACTTC
CASSLASGGWDEQYF
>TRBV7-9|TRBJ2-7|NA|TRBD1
TGTGCCAGCAGCTTGTACACCGGGACAGCGAGCTCCTACGAGCAGTACTTC
CASSLYTGTASSYEQYF
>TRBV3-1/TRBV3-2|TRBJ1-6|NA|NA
TGTGCCAGCAGCCCGCTCGGGCAAGACTATAATTCACCCCTCCACTTT
CASSPLGQDYNSPLHF
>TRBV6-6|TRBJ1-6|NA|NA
TGTGCCAGCAGTTACGGGGCCGATTCACCCCTCCACTTT
CASSYGADSPLHF
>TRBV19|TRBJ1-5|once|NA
TGTGCCAGTAGTCATGGCAGGGGACTAAATTCGGAGCCCCAGCATTTT
CASSHGRGLNSEPQHF
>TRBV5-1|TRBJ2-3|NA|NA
TGCGCCAGCAGCGGAACCGGGACAGGGTCGGCGGGGGGTGGCACAGATACGCAGTATTTT
CASSGTGTGSAGGGTDTQYF
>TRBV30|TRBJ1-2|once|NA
TGTGCCTACGAAGGTGGGGGCCCCGCTAACTATGGCTACACCTTC
CAYEGGGPANYGYTF
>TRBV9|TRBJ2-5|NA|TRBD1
TGTGCCAGCAGCCCACAGGGGGCTGGGAAGACCCAGTACTTC
CASSPQGAGKTQYF
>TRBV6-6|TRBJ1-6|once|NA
TGTGCCAGCAGTTACTCCACCGGGGCGGCGGGGTCACCCCTCCACTTT
CASSYSTGAAGSPLHF
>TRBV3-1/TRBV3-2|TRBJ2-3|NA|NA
TGTGCCAGCAGCCAGGGCATAGCTAGCCGCGCTAGCACAGATACGCAGTATTTT
CASSQGIASRASTDTQYF
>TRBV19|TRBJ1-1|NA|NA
TGTGCCAGTACCAGGGGCGGGGTAGGGACTGAAGCTTTCTTT
CASTRGGVGTEAFF
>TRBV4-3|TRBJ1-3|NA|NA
TGCGCCAGCAGCCAAACACGTCAAGAAGGAAACACCATATATTTT
CASSQTRQEGNTIYF
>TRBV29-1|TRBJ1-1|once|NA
TGCAGCGCTACGACAGCAATGAACACTGAAGCTTTCTTT
CSATTAMNTEAFF
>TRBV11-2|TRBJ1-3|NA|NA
TGTGCCAGCAGCCTCAACACTGGAAACACCATATATTTT
CASSLNTGNTIYF
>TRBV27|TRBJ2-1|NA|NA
TGTGCCAGCGCAACCGACAAATACAATGAGCAGTTCTTC
CASATDKYNEQFF
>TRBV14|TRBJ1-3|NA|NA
TGTGCCAGCAGCCAAGGGGCAGGGGCTGGAAACACCATATATTTT
CASSQGAGAGNTIYF
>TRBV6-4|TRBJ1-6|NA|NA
TGTGCCAGCAGTGACAGGGATAATTCACCCCTCCACTTT
CASSDRDNSPLHF
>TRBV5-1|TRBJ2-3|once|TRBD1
TGCGCCAGCGGGACAGGGGTAAGCACAGATACGCAGTATTTT
CASGTGVSTDTQYF
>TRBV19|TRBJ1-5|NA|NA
TGTGCCAGTAGTATGGACCGACGGGGCCATCAGCCCCAGCATTTT
CASSMDRRGHQPQHF
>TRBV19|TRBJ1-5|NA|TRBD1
TGTGCCAGTAGTCAACCCGGGACAGCTCGGGATCAGCCCCAGCATTTT
CASSQPGTARDQPQHF
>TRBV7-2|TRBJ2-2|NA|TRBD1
TGTGCCAGCAGCATGACAGGGCCATCCGGGGAGCTGTTTTTT
CASSMTGPSGELFF
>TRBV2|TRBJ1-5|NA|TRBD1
TGTGCCAGCAGTTCTGACAGGGGCAATCAGCCCCAGCATTTT
CASSSDRGNQPQHF
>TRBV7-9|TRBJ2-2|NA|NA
TGTGCCAGCAGCTTAAGGAGGGTTGGGACCGGGGAGCTGTTTTTT
CASSLRRVGTGELFF
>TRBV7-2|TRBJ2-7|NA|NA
TGTGCCAGCAGCCCCCCCCCTAGATACGAGCAGTACTTC
CASSPPPRYEQYF
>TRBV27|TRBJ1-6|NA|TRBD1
TGTGCCAGCAGTTCCGGGACAGGCTATAATTCACCCCTCCACTTT
CASSSGTGYNSPLHF
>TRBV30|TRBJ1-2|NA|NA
TGTGCCTGGAGTACAGGGTATGGCTACACCTTC
CAWSTGYGYTF
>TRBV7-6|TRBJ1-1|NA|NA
TGTGCCAGCAGCTTATATGTCAAATTGAACACTGAAGCTTTCTTT
CASSLYVKLNTEAFF
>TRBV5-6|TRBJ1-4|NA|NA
TGTGCCAGCAGTACACCGGGCCGGGCCGACAATGAAAAACTGTTTTTT
CASSTPGRADNEKLFF
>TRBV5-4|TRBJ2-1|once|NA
TGTGCCAGCAGCACCGGGCTCCTCGGTGGCTACAATGAGCAGTTCTTC
CASSTGLLGGYNEQFF
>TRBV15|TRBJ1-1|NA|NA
TGTGCCACCAGCAGCCTAGGGCCCCTAGGGAATTGGAACACTGAAGCTTTCTTT
CATSSLGPLGNWNTEAFF
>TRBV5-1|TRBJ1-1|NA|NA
TGCGCCAGCAGCTTGGCTGTCCGGGGTTTCGAAGCTTTCTTT
CASSLAVRGFEAFF
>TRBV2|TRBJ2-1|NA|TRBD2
TGTGCCAGCAGTAGGACTAGCCTGCGGTTCTTC
CASSRTSLRFF
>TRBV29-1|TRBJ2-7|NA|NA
TGCAGCGTTGAATGGGGGGATCCGGCAACGGCCACCTACGAGCAGTACTTC
CSVEWGDPATATYEQYF
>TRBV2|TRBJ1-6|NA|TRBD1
TGTGCCAGCAAACCCGACAGGGACTCACCCCTCCACTTT
CASKPDRDSPLHF
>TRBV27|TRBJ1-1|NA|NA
TGTGCCAGCAGTCCCCGTAGGGTACCGGACGGAGAAGCTTTCTTT
CASSPRRVPDGEAFF
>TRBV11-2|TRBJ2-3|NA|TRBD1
TGTGCCACCTCGACAGGGGCGGATACGCAGTATTTT
CATSTGADTQYF
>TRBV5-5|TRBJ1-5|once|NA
TGTGCCAGCAGCCCTTGGGGGAGCCAGCCCCAGCATTTT
CASSPWGSQPQHF
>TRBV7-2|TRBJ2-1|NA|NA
TGTGCCAGTGGGGGTTACTCCTACAATGAGCAGTTCTTC
CASGGYSYNEQFF
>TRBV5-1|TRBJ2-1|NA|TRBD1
TGCGCCAGCAGCTTGAGTCCGGGACAGGGATATGAGCAGTTCTTC
CASSLSPGQGYEQFF
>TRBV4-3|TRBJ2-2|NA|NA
TGCGCCAGCAGCCAAGATAGGATGAACACCGGGGAGCTGTTTTTT
CASSQDRMNTGELFF
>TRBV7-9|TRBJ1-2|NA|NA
TGTGCCAGCAGCTTAGATACAGGCCTCTATGGCTACACCTTC
CASSLDTGLYGYTF
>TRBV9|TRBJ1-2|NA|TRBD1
TGTGCCAGCAGCGACTACCGGGACAGTCCTCCCACCTTC
CASSDYRDSPPTF
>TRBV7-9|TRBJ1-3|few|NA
TGTGCCAGCAGCTTACTAATCGGGAAGGACCCTGGAAACACCATATATTTT
CASSLLIGKDPGNTIYF
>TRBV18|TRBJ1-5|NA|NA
TGTGCCAGCTCCCCCAATCAGTCAAATCAGCCCCAGCATTTT
CASSPNQSNQPQHF